Sequencing of this T cell receptor beta chain was carried out in a study of blood T cell repertoires in COVID-19. Resolution of symptoms, clearance, or two negative PCRs was present in recovered Cohort 3 donors. As originally analysed: Estimation of nucleated cell counts was performed using reference gene primer amplification. Only in-frame clones appear in the TCRdb table, and some are missing; sequencing was by immunoSEQ multiplex PCR. Clone size and the V and J calls come from that table; the DNA yielded D and trimming. Of 350,000 to 450,000 clones listed, 85% to 90% are singletons. The source material was PBMCs or T cells enriched from blood (not recorded which). The clonotype originates from a woman in her 30s who had recovered from COVID-19.

For the CDR3, the DNA is TGTGCCAGCAGTGAAACAGGGGGCGTCCAGCCCCAGCATTTT. Its translation: CASSETGGVQPQHF. V and J are TRBV6-1 and TRBJ1-5, with TRBD1 matching 9 bases. This CDR3 region has 14 residues. Losses at the gene ends were 2 bases for V and 7 bases for J; bases not matched to a gene: 3. The germline V gene encodes CDR1 MNHNS and CDR2 SASEGT.